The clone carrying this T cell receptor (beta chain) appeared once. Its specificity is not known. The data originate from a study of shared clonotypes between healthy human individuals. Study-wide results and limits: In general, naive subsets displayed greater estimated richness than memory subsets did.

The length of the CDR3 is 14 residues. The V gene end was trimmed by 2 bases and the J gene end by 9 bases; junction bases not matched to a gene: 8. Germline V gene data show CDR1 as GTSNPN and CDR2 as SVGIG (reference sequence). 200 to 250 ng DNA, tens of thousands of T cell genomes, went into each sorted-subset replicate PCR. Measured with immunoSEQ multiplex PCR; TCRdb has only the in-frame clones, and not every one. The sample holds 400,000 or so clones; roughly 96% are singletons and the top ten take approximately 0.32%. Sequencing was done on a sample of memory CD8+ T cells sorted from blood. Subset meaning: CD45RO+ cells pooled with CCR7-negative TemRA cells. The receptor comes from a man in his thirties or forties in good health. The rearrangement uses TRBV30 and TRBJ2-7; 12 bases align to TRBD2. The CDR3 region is CAWSLGLAGRRQYF. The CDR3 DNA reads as TGTGCCTGGAGTCTCGGACTAGCGGGAAGGAGGCAGTACTTC. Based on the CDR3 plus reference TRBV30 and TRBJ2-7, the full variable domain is SQTIHQWPATLVQPVGSPLSLECTVEGTSNPNLYWYRQAAGRGLQLLFYSVGIGQISSEVPQNLSASRPQDRQFILSSKKLLLSDSGFYLCAWSLGLAGRRQYFGPGTRLTVT.